This entry lists 16 T cell receptor beta chains sequenced from one sample in a study of blood T cell repertoires in COVID-19. Clones were sequenced by immunoSEQ multiplex PCR, and TCRdb holds only the in-frame ones, with some missing. The sample holds a few hundred thousand clones, around 88% seen once. Material: peripheral blood. These receptors were collected from a man aged 25-45 years with active or convalescent COVID-19.

CDR3 coding DNA: TGTGCCAGCAGCTTAGCGCTGGGCGGGGGCACAGATACGCAGTATTTT. Translation: CASSLALGGGTDTQYF. This chain joins TRBV7-9 and TRBJ2-3, with a possible D match to TRBD2 (6 bases). Germline-derived CDR1 and CDR2 are SEHNR and FQNEAQ (reference sequence). This CDR3 has 16 residues. Deletions cut 0 bases from V and 1 base from J, with 11 bases between. The full variable domain, completed using reference TRBV7-9 and TRBJ2-3, is DTGVSQNPRHKITKRGQNVTFRCDPISEHNRLYWYRQTLGQGPEFLTYFQNEAQLEKSRLLSDRFSAERPKGSFSTLEIQRTEQGDSAMYLCASSLALGGGTDTQYFGPGTRLTVL.

J is TRBJ2-2 and V is TRBV13, with 9 bases that match TRBD1. V dropped 6 bases and J dropped 7; count of bases not matched to a gene: 12. Germline CDR1 PRHDT, CDR2 FYEKMQ (reference sequence). The CDR3 is made up of 16 amino acids. The chain's CDR3 is CASSPAGTGLLGELFF. Here the CDR3 DNA reads TGTGCCAGCAGTCCTGCCGGGACAGGGTTACTCGGGGAGCTGTTTTTT.

This sequence joins TRBV29-1 and TRBJ2-1, with D tentatively TRBD1 (6 bases). Trimming stripped 6 bases from V and 4 bases from J, with 10 bases between. The length of the CDR3 is 12 residues. In germline, CDR1 is SQVTM, CDR2 ANQGSEA. The CDR3: CSVGQGYNEQFF. DNA of the CDR3: TGCAGCGTCGGGCAGGGGTACAATGAGCAGTTCTTC.

This clone was detected only a few times. The chain employs TRBV2 and TRBJ1-1; 10 bases map to TRBD1. Losses at the gene ends were 6 bases for V and 3 bases for J; bases not matched to a gene: 7. CDR1 is SNHLY and CDR2 is FYNNEI in the germline V gene. This CDR3 has 15 amino acids. The CDR3 DNA sequence: TGTGCCAGCAGCTTCCGCGGACAGGGGGACACTGAAGCTTTCTTT. Protein sequence: CASSFRGQGDTEAFF.

The chain is built from TRBV19 and TRBJ1-1, with 7 nucleotides matching TRBD1. This CDR3 region has 15 residues. V dropped 7 bases and J dropped 1; count of bases not matched to a gene: 9. The germline gives CDR1 LNHDA, CDR2 SQIVND (reference sequence). The CDR3 region is CASTSFPGGNTEAFF. The CDR3 bases are TGTGCCAGTACCTCTTTCCCAGGGGGGAACACTGAAGCTTTCTTT.

This chain uses TRBV13 with TRBJ1-2; D perhaps matches TRBD1 (6 bases). V was pared by 5 bases and J by 4 bases, with 8 bases between. Germline assignment: CDR1 PRHDT and CDR2 FYEKMQ (reference sequence). The CDR3 extends over 12 amino acids. The CDR3, as DNA: TGTGCCAGCAGCCAGGGGCGCTATGGCTACACCTTC. Encoded protein: CASSQGRYGYTF.

The CDR3 DNA reads as TGTGCCAGCAGCCAGGACCCCGGGACTATCGTGACCTACGAGCAGTACTTC. Encoded protein: CASSQDPGTIVTYEQYF. The chain uses TRBV4-2 and TRBJ2-7; 7 bases align to TRBD2. Germline lookup yields CDR1 LGHNA and CDR2 YNFKEQ. Unmatched junction bases numbered 13, after V lost 3 bases and J lost 2 bases. The CDR3 is 17 residues long.

V and J are TRBV6-6 and TRBJ1-2; D may be TRBD1 (6 bases). CDR3 length: 15 residues. The germline V gene encodes CDR1 MNHNY and CDR2 SVGAGI (reference sequence). Trimming removed 5 bases from V and 5 bases from J, with 18 bases in between. The CDR3 DNA follows: TGTGCCAGCAGTGGACGGACAGCCCTTGATTATGGCTACACCTTC. Encoded protein: CASSGRTALDYGYTF.

The gene calls are TRBV12-5 and TRBJ1-5, with unresolved D. Trimming pared 7 bases from V and 5 bases from J, leaving 15 bases between. The CDR3 is 14 amino acids. Germline lookup yields CDR1 LGHNT and CDR2 FRNRAP. CDR3 nucleotide sequence: TGTGCTAGTGCTCCGGGCGTCGGGGATCAGCCCCAGCATTTT. Its protein product is CASAPGVGDQPQHF.

This clone was detected a few times. This chain links TRBV5-6 with TRBJ2-7; 7 bases map to TRBD1. CDR1 is SGHDT, CDR2 YYEEEE, per germline. This CDR3 region has 13 residues. Losses at the gene ends were 4 bases for V and 2 bases for J; bases not matched to a gene: 3. The CDR3 reads CASSEGQTYEQYF. The CDR3 DNA sequence: TGTGCCAGCAGCGAGGGACAGACCTACGAGCAGTACTTC.

As concerns this clone: The sample carries other DNA sequences with the same CDR3. CDR3 in amino acids: CASSLEGLNTEAFF. The CDR3 coding sequence is TGCGCCAGCAGCTTGGAGGGGCTGAACACTGAAGCTTTCTTT. J is TRBJ1-1 and V is TRBV5-1; the D gene is possibly TRBD1 (5 bases). The CDR3 totals 14 residues. The V gene lost 0 bases and the J gene lost 0 bases, with 6 bases spanning the gap. Germline CDR1 is SGHRS and CDR2 is YFSETQ.

This clone was seen only a few times. This rearrangement joins TRBV12-3 or TRBV12-4 to TRBJ1-2, with D uncertain. V lost 2 bases to trimming and J lost 2 bases, with 3 bases between them. The CDR3 covers 12 residues. The CDR3 DNA sequence: TGTGCCAGCAGTTTACAGAACTATGGCTACACCTTC. Translated, it gives CASSLQNYGYTF.

The chain joins TRBV6-5 to TRBJ2-4, with D possibly matching TRBD1 (6 bases). The germline CDR1 and CDR2 sequences are MNHEY and SVGAGI. This CDR3 comprises 13 residues. The germline V and J ends were trimmed by 4 bases and 5 bases, with 9 bases remaining between them. The chain's CDR3 is CASSFRGENIQYF. CDR3 bases: TGTGCCAGCAGTTTCAGGGGCGAAAACATTCAGTACTTC.

This rearrangement joins TRBV3-1 (or the pseudogene TRBV3-2) to TRBJ2-1; 11 bases line up with TRBD2. The CDR3 is made up of 16 amino acids. The germline gives CDR1 LGHDT, CDR2 YNNKEL (reference sequence). The V segment lost 3 bases and the J segment 7 bases; nucleotides outside the gene matches: 8. This CDR3 reads CASSHPSGGPRNEQFF. As DNA, the CDR3 is TGTGCCAGCAGCCACCCTAGCGGGGGGCCAAGGAATGAGCAGTTCTTC.

J is TRBJ2-7 and V is TRBV5-6, with 9 bases that match TRBD1. The CDR3 is made up of 13 amino acids. Germline loops: CDR1 SGHDT, CDR2 YYEEEE. V shed 6 bases, J shed 2 bases, and the junction held 3 bases outside the gene matches. In DNA, the CDR3 is TGTGCCAGCACCAGGGACAGGGCCTACGAGCAGTACTTC. Translated, it gives CASTRDRAYEQYF.

The chain employs TRBV12-3 or TRBV12-4 and TRBJ1-3; D gene ambiguous. The CDR3 is 13 amino acids. Trimming took off 4 bases at V and 4 bases at J, with 8 bases between the two ends. The CDR3 protein is CASSSQRGNTIYF. CDR3 bases: TGTGCCAGCAGTTCCCAGCGAGGAAACACCATATATTTT.